This is a list of T cell receptor beta chains from one sample in a study of blood T cell repertoires in COVID-19. Sequencing used immunoSEQ multiplex PCR; TCRdb keeps in-frame clones, though not all of them. The repertoire holds approximately 150,000 clones, less than 85% seen once, with around 8% in the top ten. Sequences were obtained from peripheral blood. The receptors come from a woman aged 55-75 years with COVID-19, enrolled during active disease. Each CDR3 is given with its conserved first and last residue. A D gene is named only where the DNA matches it firmly. Size is stated for part of the rows, as once, few or many counts, or as a class when the clone is expanded.

J | V | D | length | size | DNA | CDR3
TRBJ2-3 | TRBV6-4 | TRBD1 | 15 | many | TGTGCCAGCAGTGACTCGAACAGGGGTGCAGATACGCAGTATTTT | CASSDSNRGADTQYF
TRBJ2-5 | TRBV2 | . | 15 | . | TGTGCCAGCAGACCCCGGTTGGGGGGATTTGAGACCCAGTACTTC | CASRPRLGGFETQYF
TRBJ2-7 | TRBV6-2/TRBV6-3 | TRBD2 | 15 | once | TGTGCCAGCAGTGGGACTACCCCTTTTTCCTACGAGCAGTACTTC | CASSGTTPFSYEQYF
TRBJ1-5 | TRBV24-1 | . | 13 | . | TGTGCCACCAGTGATAGGGGCCAGCAGCCCCAGCATTTT | CATSDRGQQPQHF
TRBJ1-2 | TRBV7-3 | TRBD1 | 15 | . | TGTGCCAGCAGCAACGGACAGGGAGGTTTAGATGGCTACACCTTC | CASSNGQGGLDGYTF
TRBJ2-3 | TRBV18 | TRBD1 | 16 | . | TGTGCCAGCTCAAGCTTACCTGGGACAGGGATTGATACGCAGTATTTT | CASSSLPGTGIDTQYF
TRBJ2-1 | TRBV7-3 | TRBD2 | 14 | few | TGTGCCAGCAGTTGGACTAGCGGAGCAAATGAGCAGTTCTTC | CASSWTSGANEQFF
TRBJ2-5 | TRBV28 | TRBD1 | 15 | . | TGTGCCAGCAGTTCCCTACAGGGGACGCGAGAGACCCAGTACTTC | CASSSLQGTRETQYF
TRBJ2-5 | TRBV13 | . | 12 | . | TGTGCCAGCAGCCCCCTCCAAGAGACCCAGTACTTC | CASSPLQETQYF
TRBJ2-7 | TRBV9 | . | 15 | . | TGTGCCAGCAGCGTAGATGCTAGCTCCGCTTACGAGCAGTACTTC | CASSVDASSAYEQYF